This entry features one T cell receptor (beta chain) sequence. The antigen is unknown. 60 Vbeta and 13 Jbeta primers were used in PCR. Profiled with immunoSEQ multiplex PCR; TCRdb holds only in-frame clones, not every one. The table records about 170,000 clones, approximately 86% of them present only once. This specimen belongs to a study of cytomegalovirus exposure and HLA in healthy donors. Points from the study as a whole: No immune exposure information besides CMV serostatus was available. Whilst most TCR sequences proved rare, a subset of public TCRs occurred across many donors.

The V gene's germline CDR1 is SGHTA and CDR2 FQGNSA. The V and J ends lost 5 bases and 2 bases, in that order; junction bases with no gene match: 5. The CDR3 spans 14 residues. Sequenced: PBMCs. The source is a male donor in good health and CMV-seronegative. The chain couples TRBV7-2 to TRBJ2-5, with 7 bases aligning to TRBD1. The CDR3 DNA follows: TGTGCCAGCAGCCCCCAGGACAGGCAAGAGACCCAGTACTTC. Residues: CASSPQDRQETQYF.